This is a list of T cell receptor beta chains from one sample in a study of CD8 T cells in ankylosing spondylitis. TCRdb re-called the 5' RACE reads with MiXCR, one entry per CDR3 protein. In the table there are 250,000 to 300,000 distinct CDR3 sequences, over 15% of which are singletons. The material sequenced was blood, either unsorted or a sorted T cell fraction (not recorded which). All receptors come from a male donor with ankylosing spondylitis or in good health (not recorded which). Each CDR3 is given with its conserved first and last residue. The D gene is left open where the match is weak. Where a row states a size, it is once, few, many or the class of an expanded clone; other rows omit it.

v_call: TRBV12-3/TRBV12-4; clone_size: NA; j_call: TRBJ2-7; d_call: NA; cdr3_length: 16; cdr3_aa: CASSFEGRDSIYEQYF; cdr3_nt: TGTGCCAGCAGTTTTGAGGGCCGGGACTCCATCTACGAGCAGTACTTC
v_call: TRBV20-1; clone_size: few; j_call: TRBJ2-7; d_call: TRBD2; cdr3_length: 15; cdr3_aa: CSADQLAGLSYEQYF; cdr3_nt: TGCAGTGCTGACCAACTAGCGGGACTCTCCTACGAGCAGTACTTC
v_call: TRBV7-8; clone_size: few; j_call: TRBJ2-7; d_call: NA; cdr3_length: 16; cdr3_aa: CASSLRSSAISYEQYF; cdr3_nt: TGTGCCAGCAGCCTACGGTCCTCAGCAATTTCCTACGAGCAGTACTTC
v_call: TRBV27; clone_size: few; j_call: TRBJ2-5; d_call: NA; cdr3_length: 14; cdr3_aa: CASSLLGQRETQYF; cdr3_nt: TGTGCCAGCAGTTTATTAGGGCAAAGAGAGACCCAGTACTTC
v_call: TRBV20-1; clone_size: few; j_call: TRBJ2-1; d_call: TRBD2; cdr3_length: 19; cdr3_aa: CSARDLKSTSGSIYNEQFF; cdr3_nt: TGCAGTGCTAGAGATCTCAAGAGTACTAGCGGGAGCATCTACAATGAGCAGTTCTTC
v_call: TRBV29-1; clone_size: few; j_call: TRBJ2-2; d_call: NA; cdr3_length: 13; cdr3_aa: CSATITNTGELFF; cdr3_nt: TGCAGCGCGACTATCACGAACACCGGGGAGCTGTTTTTT
v_call: TRBV5-6; clone_size: few; j_call: TRBJ1-1; d_call: NA; cdr3_length: 14; cdr3_aa: CASSLSTLNTEAFF; cdr3_nt: TGTGCCAGCAGCTTGTCCACGCTGAACACTGAAGCTTTCTTT
v_call: TRBV6-1; clone_size: NA; j_call: TRBJ1-2; d_call: NA; cdr3_length: 14; cdr3_aa: CASSKVSGDYGYTF; cdr3_nt: TGTGCCAGCAGTAAAGTGTCAGGCGACTATGGCTACACCTTC
v_call: TRBV7-6; clone_size: many; j_call: TRBJ2-1; d_call: NA; cdr3_length: 14; cdr3_aa: CASSSEGPYNEQFF; cdr3_nt: TGTGCCAGCAGCTCAGAGGGCCCATACAATGAGCAGTTCTTC
v_call: TRBV29-1; clone_size: NA; j_call: TRBJ1-3; d_call: NA; cdr3_length: 12; cdr3_aa: CSVPGRANTIYF; cdr3_nt: TGCAGCGTGCCAGGTCGGGCCAACACCATATATTTT
v_call: TRBV5-1; clone_size: NA; j_call: TRBJ2-7; d_call: NA; cdr3_length: 12; cdr3_aa: CASRNDGYEQYF; cdr3_nt: TGCGCCAGCAGGAACGACGGCTACGAGCAGTACTTC
v_call: TRBV10-3; clone_size: NA; j_call: TRBJ2-7; d_call: TRBD1; cdr3_length: 13; cdr3_aa: CATAYDRGHEQYF; cdr3_nt: TGTGCCACTGCCTACGACAGGGGCCACGAGCAGTACTTC
v_call: TRBV7-9; clone_size: few; j_call: TRBJ2-5; d_call: TRBD2; cdr3_length: 16; cdr3_aa: CASSRLAGFSQETQYF; cdr3_nt: TGTGCCAGCAGCCGACTAGCGGGATTCTCCCAAGAGACCCAGTACTTC
v_call: TRBV7-8; clone_size: NA; j_call: TRBJ2-7; d_call: TRBD1; cdr3_length: 14; cdr3_aa: CASSIIQGDYEQYF; cdr3_nt: TGTGCCAGCAGCATAATACAGGGGGACTACGAGCAGTACTTC
v_call: TRBV5-6; clone_size: NA; j_call: TRBJ2-7; d_call: NA; cdr3_length: 14; cdr3_aa: CASSPGRLDYEQYF; cdr3_nt: TGTGCCAGCAGCCCAGGACGGTTAGACTACGAGCAGTACTTC
v_call: TRBV4-2; clone_size: NA; j_call: TRBJ2-1; d_call: NA; cdr3_length: 17; cdr3_aa: CASSQDPAGSSYNEQFF; cdr3_nt: TGTGCCAGCAGCCAAGACCCTGCGGGAAGCTCCTACAATGAGCAGTTCTTC
v_call: TRBV7-6; clone_size: NA; j_call: TRBJ2-2; d_call: NA; cdr3_length: 14; cdr3_aa: CASSLILPPGELFF; cdr3_nt: TGTGCCAGCAGCTTAATTTTGCCACCCGGGGAGCTGTTTTTT
v_call: TRBV4-3; clone_size: NA; j_call: TRBJ2-7; d_call: NA; cdr3_length: 15; cdr3_aa: CASSQESGRGYEQYF; cdr3_nt: TGCGCCAGCAGCCAAGAGTCGGGGCGGGGCTACGAGCAGTACTTC
v_call: TRBV6-1; clone_size: NA; j_call: TRBJ2-7; d_call: TRBD2; cdr3_length: 14; cdr3_aa: CASSRLAGPYEQYF; cdr3_nt: TGTGCCAGCAGTCGACTAGCGGGACCCTACGAGCAGTACTTC
v_call: TRBV5-6; clone_size: NA; j_call: TRBJ2-7; d_call: TRBD1; cdr3_length: 16; cdr3_aa: CASSLAAGQGAYEQYF; cdr3_nt: TGTGCCAGCAGCCTCGCGGCGGGACAGGGTGCCTACGAGCAGTACTTC
v_call: TRBV11-2; clone_size: NA; j_call: TRBJ2-5; d_call: TRBD2; cdr3_length: 16; cdr3_aa: CASSLGVAGDRETQYF; cdr3_nt: TGTGCCAGCAGCTTAGGTGTAGCGGGAGATAGGGAGACCCAGTACTTC
v_call: TRBV12-3/TRBV12-4; clone_size: NA; j_call: TRBJ1-2; d_call: NA; cdr3_length: 12; cdr3_aa: CASRGNYYGYTF; cdr3_nt: TGTGCCAGCAGGGGCAACTACTATGGCTACACCTTC
v_call: TRBV12-3/TRBV12-4; clone_size: NA; j_call: TRBJ2-1; d_call: TRBD1; cdr3_length: 15; cdr3_aa: CASSLRTGYINEQFF; cdr3_nt: TGTGCCAGCAGTTTACGGACAGGGTACATTAATGAGCAGTTCTTC
v_call: TRBV5-1; clone_size: NA; j_call: TRBJ2-3; d_call: NA; cdr3_length: 15; cdr3_aa: CASSLGQFEADTQYF; cdr3_nt: TGCGCCAGCAGCTTAGGGCAGTTCGAGGCGGATACGCAGTATTTT
v_call: TRBV29-1; clone_size: NA; j_call: TRBJ2-7; d_call: TRBD1; cdr3_length: 15; cdr3_aa: CSVESGQGYDYEQYF; cdr3_nt: TGCAGCGTCGAGTCAGGACAGGGGTACGACTACGAGCAGTACTTC
v_call: TRBV7-8; clone_size: NA; j_call: TRBJ1-5; d_call: TRBD1; cdr3_length: 15; cdr3_aa: CASSLGQGADQPQHF; cdr3_nt: TGTGCCAGCAGCTTAGGGCAGGGGGCGGATCAGCCCCAGCATTTT
v_call: TRBV30; clone_size: NA; j_call: TRBJ2-3; d_call: NA; cdr3_length: 15; cdr3_aa: CAWTQGAGDTDTQYF; cdr3_nt: TGTGCCTGGACCCAAGGGGCAGGAGACACAGATACGCAGTATTTT
v_call: TRBV6-2/TRBV6-3; clone_size: NA; j_call: TRBJ2-3; d_call: NA; cdr3_length: 16; cdr3_aa: CASSSTTSPLTDTQYF; cdr3_nt: TGTGCCAGCAGTTCCACGACAAGTCCCCTCACAGATACGCAGTATTTT
v_call: TRBV7-8; clone_size: few; j_call: TRBJ2-2; d_call: TRBD2; cdr3_length: 16; cdr3_aa: CASSLIGLSGTGELFF; cdr3_nt: TGTGCCAGCAGCTTAATTGGACTTAGCGGGACCGGGGAGCTGTTTTTT
v_call: TRBV24-1; clone_size: NA; j_call: TRBJ1-2; d_call: NA; cdr3_length: 14; cdr3_aa: CATSDPRDGDGYTF; cdr3_nt: TGTGCCACCAGTGATCCCCGAGATGGGGATGGCTACACCTTC
v_call: TRBV10-3; clone_size: NA; j_call: TRBJ1-4; d_call: NA; cdr3_length: 13; cdr3_aa: CAISDRKNEKLFF; cdr3_nt: TGTGCCATCAGCGACAGAAAGAATGAAAAACTGTTTTTT
v_call: TRBV4-3; clone_size: few; j_call: TRBJ2-2; d_call: NA; cdr3_length: 17; cdr3_aa: CASSQDLGVLNTGELFF; cdr3_nt: TGCGCCAGCAGCCAAGATTTAGGGGTTCTGAACACCGGGGAGCTGTTTTTT
v_call: TRBV15; clone_size: many; j_call: TRBJ1-6; d_call: NA; cdr3_length: 12; cdr3_aa: CATSPDDSPLHF; cdr3_nt: TGTGCCACCAGTCCGGATGATTCACCCCTCCACTTT
v_call: TRBV13; clone_size: few; j_call: TRBJ2-5; d_call: TRBD2; cdr3_length: 18; cdr3_aa: CASSSVNRLAGGPETQYF; cdr3_nt: TGTGCCAGCAGCTCCGTCAACCGACTAGCGGGAGGGCCGGAGACCCAGTACTTC
v_call: TRBV4-3; clone_size: NA; j_call: TRBJ2-1; d_call: TRBD2; cdr3_length: 15; cdr3_aa: CASSQDQAGGGEQFF; cdr3_nt: TGCGCCAGCAGCCAAGATCAGGCGGGAGGGGGTGAGCAGTTCTTC
v_call: TRBV29-1; clone_size: few; j_call: TRBJ2-7; d_call: NA; cdr3_length: 13; cdr3_aa: CSVCWGYTYEQYF; cdr3_nt: TGCAGCGTTTGCTGGGGCTACACCTACGAGCAGTACTTC
v_call: TRBV12-3/TRBV12-4; clone_size: few; j_call: TRBJ2-1; d_call: NA; cdr3_length: 13; cdr3_aa: CASSLTGINEQFF; cdr3_nt: TGTGCCAGCAGCCTCACAGGGATCAATGAGCAGTTCTTC
v_call: TRBV5-1; clone_size: NA; j_call: TRBJ2-1; d_call: NA; cdr3_length: 15; cdr3_aa: CASSLRGRHDNEQFF; cdr3_nt: TGCGCCAGCAGCTTACGGGGGAGGCATGACAATGAGCAGTTCTTC
v_call: TRBV7-9; clone_size: NA; j_call: TRBJ1-1; d_call: NA; cdr3_length: 12; cdr3_aa: CASSSVGTEAFF; cdr3_nt: TGTGCCAGCAGCTCTGTAGGGACTGAAGCTTTCTTT
v_call: TRBV12-3/TRBV12-4; clone_size: many; j_call: TRBJ1-5; d_call: NA; cdr3_length: 14; cdr3_aa: CASSLAVGNQPQHF; cdr3_nt: TGTGCCAGCAGTCTGGCGGTGGGCAATCAGCCCCAGCATTTT
v_call: TRBV27; clone_size: NA; j_call: TRBJ2-1; d_call: TRBD2; cdr3_length: 12; cdr3_aa: CASTGGSNEQFF; cdr3_nt: TGTGCCAGCACGGGGGGGAGCAATGAGCAGTTCTTC
v_call: TRBV7-2; clone_size: NA; j_call: TRBJ2-1; d_call: TRBD1; cdr3_length: 15; cdr3_aa: CASSLVTTGGDEQFF; cdr3_nt: TGTGCCAGCAGCTTAGTGACGACAGGGGGCGATGAGCAGTTCTTC
v_call: TRBV29-1; clone_size: NA; j_call: TRBJ2-3; d_call: TRBD2; cdr3_length: 15; cdr3_aa: CSVEGPSGSTDTQYF; cdr3_nt: TGCAGCGTTGAAGGCCCTAGCGGTAGCACAGATACGCAGTATTTT
v_call: TRBV4-1; clone_size: few; j_call: TRBJ1-1; d_call: NA; cdr3_length: 12; cdr3_aa: CASSQAGLEAFF; cdr3_nt: TGCGCCAGCAGCCAAGCCGGGTTGGAGGCTTTCTTT
v_call: TRBV29-1; clone_size: NA; j_call: TRBJ2-7; d_call: NA; cdr3_length: 11; cdr3_aa: CSVENYYEQYF; cdr3_nt: TGCAGCGTTGAAAATTACTACGAGCAGTACTTC
v_call: TRBV7-2; clone_size: NA; j_call: TRBJ1-5; d_call: NA; cdr3_length: 15; cdr3_aa: CASSLGWCSNQPQHF; cdr3_nt: TGTGCCAGCAGCTTAGGGTGGTGCAGCAATCAGCCCCAGCATTTT
v_call: TRBV4-1; clone_size: NA; j_call: TRBJ2-7; d_call: TRBD2; cdr3_length: 15; cdr3_aa: CASSLGRGSVYEQYF; cdr3_nt: TGCGCCAGCAGCCTCGGGCGCGGGAGTGTGTACGAGCAGTACTTC
v_call: TRBV6-4; clone_size: many; j_call: TRBJ2-1; d_call: NA; cdr3_length: 13; cdr3_aa: CASSDSQTGEQFF; cdr3_nt: TGTGCCAGCAGTGACTCGCAGACTGGTGAGCAGTTCTTC
v_call: TRBV10-3; clone_size: many; j_call: TRBJ2-1; d_call: NA; cdr3_length: 13; cdr3_aa: CAISPGRNNEQFF; cdr3_nt: TGTGCCATCAGCCCGGGACGAAACAATGAGCAGTTCTTC
v_call: TRBV29-1; clone_size: few; j_call: TRBJ1-2; d_call: TRBD1; cdr3_length: 15; cdr3_aa: CSGILGTGENYGYTF; cdr3_nt: TGCAGCGGTATACTAGGGACAGGGGAGAACTATGGCTACACCTTC
v_call: TRBV27; clone_size: few; j_call: TRBJ2-1; d_call: NA; cdr3_length: 15; cdr3_aa: CASSLSMPALNEQFF; cdr3_nt: TGTGCCAGCAGTTTATCTATGCCCGCCCTCAATGAGCAGTTCTTC
v_call: TRBV18; clone_size: NA; j_call: TRBJ2-1; d_call: NA; cdr3_length: 13; cdr3_aa: CASSPPVANEQFF; cdr3_nt: TGTGCCAGCTCACCACCGGTCGCTAATGAGCAGTTCTTC
v_call: TRBV10-2; clone_size: few; j_call: TRBJ2-1; d_call: NA; cdr3_length: 15; cdr3_aa: CASFQGSSSYNEQFF; cdr3_nt: TGCGCCAGCTTCCAAGGATCGAGCTCCTACAATGAGCAGTTCTTC